This TCR beta chain was sequenced for a study of blood T cells in healthy people across ages. The use of a sample-barcoded 5' primer and a J-beta primer mix characterized a second PCR of about 7 to 12 cycles. Every cDNA molecule bore a tag from a template-switch adaptor containing 12 random nucleotides. TCRdb re-analysed the 5' RACE reads in MiXCR, keeping a single row per CDR3 protein. The sample yields about 1,500,000 distinct CDR3 sequences, roughly 40% seen once. Germline-derived CDR1 and CDR2 are DFQATT and SNEGSKA (reference sequence). The CDR3 extends over 16 amino acids. With 1 base removed from V and 3 bases from J, the gap between germline ends came to 17 bases. This clonotype was counted only a few times.

The V and J genes are TRBV20-1 and TRBJ2-3; a possible D gene is TRBD1 (6 bases). The TCR was taken from a woman aged 18-30 years in good health. The specimen was blood. The CDR3 region is CSARVPRGSGTDTQYF. The CDR3 DNA follows: TGCAGTGCTAGAGTCCCCAGGGGCTCCGGGACAGATACGCAGTATTTT.